This is a list of T cell receptor beta chains from one sample in a study of cytomegalovirus exposure and HLA in healthy donors. The protocol was immunoSEQ multiplex PCR, while the TCRdb copy is restricted to in-frame clones and leaves out a portion. Of some 180,000 clones listed, roughly 80% are singletons. The sequencing input was PBMCs. These TCRs come from a woman aged 25 to 45 in good health and CMV-seronegative. CDR3s include the opening cysteine and the closing phenylalanine or tryptophan. The order of the fields is J gene, clone size, V gene, D gene, CDR3 length, CDR3 protein, CDR3 DNA. The D gene is left open where the match is weak. The listing skips clone size in some rows; elsewhere it reads once, few, many or a size class.

TRBJ2-3,once,TRBV5-1,.,14,CASSLFPGTDTQYF,TGCGCCAGCAGCTTATTTCCGGGCACAGATACGCAGTATTTT
TRBJ2-7,.,TRBV7-2,TRBD2,16,CASSLAPAGGSYEQYF,TGTGCCAGCAGCTTAGCGCCAGCGGGAGGCTCCTACGAGCAGTACTTC
TRBJ2-7,.,TRBV4-2,TRBD1,16,CASSQDAGDRAYEQYF,TGTGCCAGCAGCCAAGATGCAGGGGACAGGGCCTACGAGCAGTACTTC
TRBJ1-2,.,TRBV19,.,12,CASLQGDYGYTF,TGTGCCAGTCTCCAGGGCGACTATGGCTACACCTTC
TRBJ2-7,.,TRBV5-1,TRBD2,14,CASSWRGSSYEQYF,TGCGCCAGCAGCTGGCGGGGGAGCTCCTACGAGCAGTACTTC
TRBJ2-2,.,TRBV30,.,13,CAWSPQNTGELFF,TGTGCCTGGAGTCCCCAAAACACCGGGGAGCTGTTTTTT
TRBJ2-1,.,TRBV25-1,.,16,CASSESGRGLYNEQFF,TGTGCCAGCAGTGAATCGGGCAGGGGATTGTACAATGAGCAGTTCTTC
TRBJ2-7,.,TRBV9,.,15,CASSAGVLGLYEQYF,TGTGCCAGCAGCGCAGGGGTCCTAGGCCTCTACGAGCAGTACTTC
TRBJ1-4,many,TRBV5-1,.,15,CASSKETAFYEKLFF,TGCGCCAGCAGCAAAGAGACAGCCTTCTATGAAAAACTGTTTTTT
TRBJ1-1,few,TRBV6-4,.,11,CASSEWAKAFF,TGTGCCAGCAGTGAATGGGCTAAAGCTTTCTTT
TRBJ2-2,.,TRBV9,.,13,CASSARGPGELFF,TGTGCCAGCAGCGCCAGGGGTCCCGGGGAGCTGTTTTTT
TRBJ2-7,few,TRBV5-1,TRBD2,16,CASSLAGGDHSYEQYF,TGCGCCAGCAGCTTGGCGGGGGGGGACCACTCCTACGAGCAGTACTTC
TRBJ2-2,.,TRBV29-1,TRBD1,14,CSVVGGQVFGELFF,TGCAGCGTTGTAGGGGGACAGGTTTTCGGGGAGCTGTTTTTT
TRBJ2-2,.,TRBV9,.,16,CASSVGGGPGTGELFF,TGTGCCAGCAGCGTAGGAGGGGGTCCGGGCACCGGGGAGCTGTTTTTT
TRBJ2-3,.,TRBV7-2,TRBD2,16,CASSLVIAGVTDTQYF,TGTGCCAGCAGCTTAGTGATAGCGGGGGTCACAGATACGCAGTATTTT
TRBJ2-1,few,TRBV5-1,TRBD2,16,CASSIGTSGFYNEQFF,TGCGCCAGCAGCATAGGGACTAGCGGATTCTACAATGAGCAGTTCTTC
TRBJ2-1,.,TRBV5-5,.,14,CASSRDNEYNEQFF,TGTGCCAGCAGCCGGGACAATGAATACAATGAGCAGTTCTTC
TRBJ2-5,.,TRBV6-1,TRBD1,14,CASTEDRVVETQYF,TGTGCCAGCACCGAAGACAGGGTGGTTGAGACCCAGTACTTC
TRBJ2-7,.,TRBV5-5,TRBD1,14,CASSLVQGAYEQYF,TGTGCCAGCAGCTTGGTGCAGGGGGCCTACGAGCAGTACTTC
TRBJ2-5,few,TRBV2,TRBD2,13,CASIRTSGQTQYF,TGTGCCAGCATCAGGACTAGCGGCCAGACCCAGTACTTC
TRBJ1-6,.,TRBV6-1,.,16,CASSGVTVGDNSPLHF,TGTGCCAGCAGTGGGGTGACGGTGGGAGATAATTCACCCCTCCACTTT
TRBJ2-3,.,TRBV14,TRBD2,16,CASSPNSAGEWNTQYF,TGTGCCAGCAGCCCTAACTCCGCGGGAGAGTGGAATACGCAGTATTTT
TRBJ1-2,.,TRBV9,TRBD1,15,CASSIRDRALYGYTF,TGTGCCAGCAGCATCCGGGACAGGGCCCTGTATGGCTACACCTTC
TRBJ1-4,.,TRBV28,.,17,CASSLPGGGATNEKLFF,TGTGCCAGCAGTTTACCGGGGGGGGGAGCAACTAATGAAAAACTGTTTTTT
TRBJ1-2,.,TRBV9,TRBD1,15,CASSVGSWTGYGYTF,TGTGCCAGCAGCGTAGGATCTTGGACAGGGTATGGCTACACCTTC
TRBJ2-2,.,TRBV15,.,13,CATSNSLAGELFF,TGTGCCACCAGCAACAGCCTTGCCGGGGAGCTGTTTTTT
TRBJ1-4,.,TRBV5-8,.,15,CASSLDGEIDEKLFF,TGTGCCAGCAGCTTGGATGGGGAGATCGATGAAAAACTGTTTTTT
TRBJ2-3,.,TRBV10-1,.,15,CASATGPSSTDTQYF,TGCGCCAGCGCCACAGGGCCTTCTAGCACAGATACGCAGTATTTT
TRBJ2-1,.,TRBV7-6,TRBD2,15,CASSAIAGSYNEQFF,TGTGCCAGCAGCGCGATAGCGGGCTCCTACAATGAGCAGTTCTTC
TRBJ1-1,.,TRBV18,TRBD1,16,CASSPLTGQMNTEAFF,TGTGCCAGCTCACCTTTGACAGGGCAAATGAACACTGAAGCTTTCTTT